Reported below is one T cell receptor (beta chain). This clone was counted a single time. Its antigen is not yet known. There are no base qualities to consult, and no much larger clone falls within one base. V loses 5 bases at its end and J loses 0 bases; junction bases beyond the gene matches: 10. CDR3 length: 17 amino acids, cysteine to phenylalanine. Only the CDR3 region is kept as DNA, spanning 51 bases read in frame from base 1. From a lookup of the germline V gene (reference sequence), CDR1 and CDR2 are LNHDA and SQIVND. The data stem from a study of blood T cell repertoires in COVID-19 (dated by TCRdb to 2019 to 2021). About the study as a whole: Collaborator samples came from the United States, Italy and Spain and covered acute and convalescent phases of COVID-19. The material from the prospective study consisted of cDNA or gDNA derived from T cells, B-cell-depleted T cells, or PBMCs. The dataset comprised deeply sampled blood TCRbeta repertoires from subjects exposed to, actively infected with, or recovered from COVID-19. A freely available public database, intended as a resource for researchers studying the immune response to SARS-CoV-2, is where the repertoires were released. Samples came from the ongoing ImmuneRACE study (first 160 participants) plus 1,254 subjects from 6 global collaborators. The sample metadata nearly always contained a de-identified subject ID, COVID-19 status, age in years and sex. Where available, HLA class I and class II types were obtained from metadata supplied by the sample provider rather than from assay-based typing. On the study overall, not on this receptor specifically: How much clinical and demographic metadata was included differed by source and by participant, and the metadata was provided uncurated.

The immunoSEQ Assay, a bias-controlled multiplex PCR, was used to amplify TCRbeta CDR3 regions from genomic DNA. Concerning the study's data processing: The number of nucleated cells in each sample was estimated by amplification of reference gene primers within the assay. To quantify the absolute abundance of each unique TCRbeta CDR3 rearrangement, sequence reads were collapsed and filtered. For each sample, productive Simpson clonality was calculated by taking the square root of Simpson's diversity index across productive rearrangements. This immuneACCESS table, as held by TCRdb, lists in-frame sequences with V and J called but not all clones. Of the missing ones, under half trace to an unresolved V gene in checked studies; the others have no known cause. V and J calls and clone size are as listed in that table; D and trimming were resolved from the DNA. Recorded for this sample are just over 300,000 clones; 80% to 90% of them occurred a single time. Over 3.5% of the sample is in the top ten clones.

Enrolling through a virtual design, the prospective study's participants ranged in age from roughly 18 to 89 years and lived across some 23 United States geographic areas. In the prospective study, cohorts were assigned on the basis of participant-reported clinical history obtained from a screening survey and a study questionnaire. ImmuneRACE Cohort 3 recovered participants were defined by two consecutive negative NP/OP PCR tests, healthcare professional clearance, or symptom resolution. Each participant in the prospective study had whole blood, serum and a nasopharyngeal or oropharyngeal swab collected by mobile phlebotomists. Over a roughly 2-month period, participants in the prospective study had the option of providing additional blood draws and questionnaires. Before DNA extraction, blood samples from the prospective study were shipped at room temperature or frozen.

The chain was built from TRBV19 and TRBJ1-3, with 7 bases in between that match TRBD1. The material sequenced was PBMCs or T cells enriched from blood (not recorded which). The clonotype was recovered from a man aged 25-40 years who had recovered from COVID-19. The CDR3: CASSALNRDSSGNTIYF. The nucleotide sequence is TGTGCCAGTAGTGCACTAAACCGGGACAGCTCTGGAAACACCATATATTTT.